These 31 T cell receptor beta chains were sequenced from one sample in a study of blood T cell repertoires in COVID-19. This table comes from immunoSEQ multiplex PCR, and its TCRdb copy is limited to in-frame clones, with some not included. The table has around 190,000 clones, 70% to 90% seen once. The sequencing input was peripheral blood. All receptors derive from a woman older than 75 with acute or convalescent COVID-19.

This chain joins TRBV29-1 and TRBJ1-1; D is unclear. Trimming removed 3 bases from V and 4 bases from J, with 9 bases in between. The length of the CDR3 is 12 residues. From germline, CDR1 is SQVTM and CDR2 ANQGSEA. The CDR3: CSVDPRGTEAFF. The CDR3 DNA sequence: TGCAGCGTTGACCCCCGGGGCACTGAAGCTTTCTTT.

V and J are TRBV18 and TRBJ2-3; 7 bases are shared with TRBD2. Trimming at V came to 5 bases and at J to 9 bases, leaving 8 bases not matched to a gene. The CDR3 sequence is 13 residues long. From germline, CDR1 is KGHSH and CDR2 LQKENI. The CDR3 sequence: CASSSDGEGTQYF. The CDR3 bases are TGTGCCAGCTCATCGGACGGGGAGGGCACGCAGTATTTT.

DNA for the CDR3: TGCGCCAGCAGCCATACAAGCTCTGGGGCCAACGTCCTGACTTTC. Protein product: CASSHTSSGANVLTF. The V and J genes are TRBV5-1 and TRBJ2-6; D unresolved. The CDR3 has 15 residues. V lost 4 bases and J lost 0, with 8 bases in between. Per germline, CDR1 SGHRS and CDR2 YFSETQ.

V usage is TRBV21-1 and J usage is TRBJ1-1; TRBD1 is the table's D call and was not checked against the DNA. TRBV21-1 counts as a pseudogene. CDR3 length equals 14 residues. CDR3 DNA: TGTGCCAGCAGAACGGGACACTCGAACACTGAAGCTTTCTTT. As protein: CASRTGHSNTEAFF.

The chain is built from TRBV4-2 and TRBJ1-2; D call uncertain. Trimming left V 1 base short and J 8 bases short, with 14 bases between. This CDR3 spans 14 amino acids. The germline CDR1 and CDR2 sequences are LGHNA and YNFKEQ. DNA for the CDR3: TGTGCCAGCAGCCAAGGCAGCCAGGTTGCCGGCTACACCTTC. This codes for CASSQGSQVAGYTF.

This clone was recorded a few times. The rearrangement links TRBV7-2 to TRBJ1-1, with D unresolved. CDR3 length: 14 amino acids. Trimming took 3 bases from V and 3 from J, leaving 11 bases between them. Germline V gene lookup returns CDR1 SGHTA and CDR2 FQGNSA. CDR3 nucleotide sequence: TGTGCCAGCAGCTTGATGGGCTGGGACACTGAAGCTTTCTTT. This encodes CASSLMGWDTEAFF.

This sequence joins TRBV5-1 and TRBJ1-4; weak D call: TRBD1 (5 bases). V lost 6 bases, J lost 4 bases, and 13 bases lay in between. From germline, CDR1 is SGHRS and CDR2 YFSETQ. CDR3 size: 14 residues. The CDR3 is CASKPGGLNEKLFF. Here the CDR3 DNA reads TGCGCCAGCAAACCGGGGGGTCTTAATGAAAAACTGTTTTTT.

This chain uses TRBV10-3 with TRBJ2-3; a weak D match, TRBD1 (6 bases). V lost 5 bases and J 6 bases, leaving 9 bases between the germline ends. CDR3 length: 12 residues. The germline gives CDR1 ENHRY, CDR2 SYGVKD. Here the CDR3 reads CAISYRDDTQYF. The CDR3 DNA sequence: TGTGCCATCAGTTACAGGGATGATACGCAGTATTTT.

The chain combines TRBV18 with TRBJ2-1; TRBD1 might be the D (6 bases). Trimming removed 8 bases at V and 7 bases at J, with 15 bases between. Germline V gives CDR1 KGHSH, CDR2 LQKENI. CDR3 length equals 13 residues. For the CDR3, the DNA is TGTGCCAGCAAAACAGGGCAGGGAAATGAGCAGTTCTTC. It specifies CASKTGQGNEQFF. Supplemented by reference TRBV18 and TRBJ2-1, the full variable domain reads NAGVMQNPRHLVRRRGQEARLRCSPMKGHSHVYWYRQLPEEGLKFMVYLQKENIIDESGMPKERFSAEFPKEGPSILRIQQVVRGDSAAYFCASKTGQGNEQFFGPGTRLTVL.

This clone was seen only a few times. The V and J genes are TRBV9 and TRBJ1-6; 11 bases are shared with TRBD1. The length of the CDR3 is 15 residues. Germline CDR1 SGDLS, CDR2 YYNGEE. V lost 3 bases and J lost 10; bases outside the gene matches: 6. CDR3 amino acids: CASSARDRGLSPLHF. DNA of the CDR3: TGTGCCAGCAGCGCTCGGGACAGGGGGTTGTCACCCCTCCACTTT.

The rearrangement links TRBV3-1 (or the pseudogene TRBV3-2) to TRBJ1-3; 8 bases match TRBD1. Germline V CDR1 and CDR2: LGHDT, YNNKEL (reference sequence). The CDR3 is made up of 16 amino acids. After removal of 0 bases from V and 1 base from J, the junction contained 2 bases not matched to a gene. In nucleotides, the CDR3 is TGTGCCAGCAGCCAAGATCAGGGGGCGTCTGGAAACACCATATATTTT. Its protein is CASSQDQGASGNTIYF.

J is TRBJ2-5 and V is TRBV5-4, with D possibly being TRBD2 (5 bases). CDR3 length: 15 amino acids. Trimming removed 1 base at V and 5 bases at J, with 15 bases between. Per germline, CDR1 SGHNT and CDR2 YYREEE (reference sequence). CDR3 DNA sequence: TGTGCCAGCAGCTTGAAGGCGCGGGCCGGCGAGACCCAGTACTTC. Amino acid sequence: CASSLKARAGETQYF.

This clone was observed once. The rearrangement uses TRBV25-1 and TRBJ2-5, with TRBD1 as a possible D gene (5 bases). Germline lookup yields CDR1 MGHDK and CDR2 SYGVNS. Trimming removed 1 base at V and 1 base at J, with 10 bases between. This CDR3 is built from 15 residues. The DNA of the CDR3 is TGTGCCAGCAGTGAATTGGCACAGGCCCAAGAGACCCAGTACTTC. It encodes CASSELAQAQETQYF.

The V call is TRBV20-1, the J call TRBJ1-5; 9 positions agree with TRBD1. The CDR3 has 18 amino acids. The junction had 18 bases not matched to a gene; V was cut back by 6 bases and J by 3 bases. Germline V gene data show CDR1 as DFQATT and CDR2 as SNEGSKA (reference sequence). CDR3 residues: CSASPASGQGNINQPQHF. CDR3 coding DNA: TGCAGTGCAAGTCCTGCGTCGGGACAGGGAAATATCAATCAGCCCCAGCATTTT.

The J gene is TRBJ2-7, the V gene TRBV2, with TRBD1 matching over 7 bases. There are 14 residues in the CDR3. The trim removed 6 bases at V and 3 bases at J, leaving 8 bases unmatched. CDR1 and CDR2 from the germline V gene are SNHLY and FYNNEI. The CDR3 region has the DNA TGTGCCAGCAGAGGGGGCAGGGCCTTCTACGAGCAGTACTTC. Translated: CASRGGRAFYEQYF.

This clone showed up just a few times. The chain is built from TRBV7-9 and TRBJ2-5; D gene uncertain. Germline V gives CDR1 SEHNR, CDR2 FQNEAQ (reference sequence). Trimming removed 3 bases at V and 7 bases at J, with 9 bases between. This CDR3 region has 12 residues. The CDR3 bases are TGTGCCAGCAGCTTTCCGGGTGCGACCCAGTACTTC. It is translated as CASSFPGATQYF. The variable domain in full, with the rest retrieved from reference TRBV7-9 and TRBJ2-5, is DTGVSQNPRHKITKRGQNVTFRCDPISEHNRLYWYRQTLGQGPEFLTYFQNEAQLEKSRLLSDRFSAERPKGSFSTLEIQRTEQGDSAMYLCASSFPGATQYFGPGTRLLVL.

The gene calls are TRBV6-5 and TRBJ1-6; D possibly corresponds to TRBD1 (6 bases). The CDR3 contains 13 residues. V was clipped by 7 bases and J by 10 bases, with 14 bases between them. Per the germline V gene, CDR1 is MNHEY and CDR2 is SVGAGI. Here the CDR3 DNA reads TGTGCCAGCACGACAGGCACTAAATCACCCCTCCACTTT. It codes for CASTTGTKSPLHF.

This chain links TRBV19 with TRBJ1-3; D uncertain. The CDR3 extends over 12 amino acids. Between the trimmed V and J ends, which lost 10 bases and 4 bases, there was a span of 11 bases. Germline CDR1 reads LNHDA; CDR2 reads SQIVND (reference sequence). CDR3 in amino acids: CATTSWGNTIYF. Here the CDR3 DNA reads TGTGCCACTACTTCGTGGGGAAACACCATATATTTT.

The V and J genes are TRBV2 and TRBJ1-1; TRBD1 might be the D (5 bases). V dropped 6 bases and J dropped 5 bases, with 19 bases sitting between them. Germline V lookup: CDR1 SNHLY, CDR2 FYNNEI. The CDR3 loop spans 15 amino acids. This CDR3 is CASRLESGLSTEAFF. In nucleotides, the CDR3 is TGTGCCAGCAGACTCGAATCAGGGTTATCTACTGAAGCTTTCTTT.

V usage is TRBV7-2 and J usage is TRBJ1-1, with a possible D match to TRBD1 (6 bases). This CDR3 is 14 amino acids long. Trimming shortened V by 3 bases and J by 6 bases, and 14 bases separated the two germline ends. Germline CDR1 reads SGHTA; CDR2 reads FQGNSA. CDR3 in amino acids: CASSFRSGQPEAFF. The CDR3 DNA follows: TGTGCCAGCAGCTTCCGATCCGGACAGCCTGAAGCTTTCTTT.

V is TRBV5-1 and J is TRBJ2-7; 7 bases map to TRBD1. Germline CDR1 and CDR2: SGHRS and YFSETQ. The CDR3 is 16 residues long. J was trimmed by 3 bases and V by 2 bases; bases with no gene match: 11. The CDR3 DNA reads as TGCGCCAGCAGCTTTGACCACCGACAGGGAATCTACGAGCAGTACTTC. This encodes CASSFDHRQGIYEQYF.

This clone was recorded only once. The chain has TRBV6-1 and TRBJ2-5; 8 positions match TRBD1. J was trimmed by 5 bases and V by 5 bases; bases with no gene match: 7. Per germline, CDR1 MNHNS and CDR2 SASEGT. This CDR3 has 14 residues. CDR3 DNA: TGTGCCAGCAGTTTGAGACAGGGGATCGAGACCCAGTACTTC. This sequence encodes CASSLRQGIETQYF.

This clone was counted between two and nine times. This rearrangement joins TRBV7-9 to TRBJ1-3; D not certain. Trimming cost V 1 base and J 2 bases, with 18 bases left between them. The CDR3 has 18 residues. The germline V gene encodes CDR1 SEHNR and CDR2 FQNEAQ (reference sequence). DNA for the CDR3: TGTGCCAGCAGCTTAGAAGTCGTTCCTACGAGGGCTGGAAACACCATATATTTT. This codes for CASSLEVVPTRAGNTIYF.

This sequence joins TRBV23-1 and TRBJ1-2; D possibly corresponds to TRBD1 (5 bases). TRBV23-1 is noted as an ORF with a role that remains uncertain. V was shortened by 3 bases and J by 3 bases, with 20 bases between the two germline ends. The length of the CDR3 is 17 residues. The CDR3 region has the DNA TGCGCCAGCAGTCATAGCGGAGACGGACATCTATACTATGGCTACACCTTC. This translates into CASSHSGDGHLYYGYTF.

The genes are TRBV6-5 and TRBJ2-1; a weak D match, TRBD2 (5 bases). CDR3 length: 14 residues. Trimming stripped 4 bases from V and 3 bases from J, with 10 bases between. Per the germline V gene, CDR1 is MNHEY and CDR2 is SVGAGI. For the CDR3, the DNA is TGTGCCAGCAGTTCACTAGAGGGCTACAATGAGCAGTTCTTC. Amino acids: CASSSLEGYNEQFF.

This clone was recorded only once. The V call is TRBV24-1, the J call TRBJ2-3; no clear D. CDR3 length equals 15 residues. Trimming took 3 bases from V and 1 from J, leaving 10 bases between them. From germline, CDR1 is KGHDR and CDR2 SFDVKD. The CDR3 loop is CATSDPLPGTDTQYF. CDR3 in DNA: TGTGCCACCAGTGATCCTCTTCCGGGCACAGATACGCAGTATTTT.

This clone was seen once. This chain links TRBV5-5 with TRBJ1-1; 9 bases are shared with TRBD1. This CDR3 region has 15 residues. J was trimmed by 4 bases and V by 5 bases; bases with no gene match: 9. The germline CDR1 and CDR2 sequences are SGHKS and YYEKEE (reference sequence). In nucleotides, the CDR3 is TGTGCCAGCAGACCGACAGGGGGAGGGGGCACTGAAGCTTTCTTT. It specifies CASRPTGGGGTEAFF.

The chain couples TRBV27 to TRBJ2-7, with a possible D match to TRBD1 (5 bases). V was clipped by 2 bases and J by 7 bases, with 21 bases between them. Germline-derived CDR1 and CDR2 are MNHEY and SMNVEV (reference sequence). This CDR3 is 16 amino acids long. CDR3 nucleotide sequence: TGTGCCAGCAGTTTAATGGGCAGGGCCGGTATGGGAGAGCAGTACTTC. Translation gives CASSLMGRAGMGEQYF.

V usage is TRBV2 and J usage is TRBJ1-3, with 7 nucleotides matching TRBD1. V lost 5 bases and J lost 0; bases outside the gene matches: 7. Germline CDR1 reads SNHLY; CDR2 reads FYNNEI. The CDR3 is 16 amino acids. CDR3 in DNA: TGTGCCAGCAGTCAACAGGGGCAAAGCTCTGGAAACACCATATATTTT. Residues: CASSQQGQSSGNTIYF.

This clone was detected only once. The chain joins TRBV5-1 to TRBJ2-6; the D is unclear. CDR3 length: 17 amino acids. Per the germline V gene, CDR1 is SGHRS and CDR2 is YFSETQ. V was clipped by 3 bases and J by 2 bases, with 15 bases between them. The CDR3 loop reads CASSSDSQIAGANVLTF. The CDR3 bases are TGCGCCAGCAGCTCCGACTCCCAAATCGCTGGGGCCAACGTCCTGACTTTC.

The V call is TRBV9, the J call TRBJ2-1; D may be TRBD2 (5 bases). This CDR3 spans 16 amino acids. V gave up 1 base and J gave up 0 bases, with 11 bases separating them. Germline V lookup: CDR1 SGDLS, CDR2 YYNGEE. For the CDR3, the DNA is TGTGCCAGCAGCGTAATGAGCGGAAACTCCTACAATGAGCAGTTCTTC. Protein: CASSVMSGNSYNEQFF.